These T cell receptor beta chains were read from a single sample in a study of response to subunit inactivated influenza vaccine. TCRdb redid the calling of the RT-PCR reads with MiXCR, one entry per CDR3 protein. The data hold about 540,000 distinct CDR3 sequences, with roughly 23% observed a single time. These data were also reused for a study on T cells expressing NK-cell markers.

Sequences were derived from CD4+ T cells sorted from PBMCs, sampled 11 to 12 days after vaccination. The source is a man in his fifties who received an inactivated influenza vaccine. Each CDR3 is given with its conserved first and last residue. The order of the fields is J gene, clone size, D gene, V gene, CDR3 DNA, CDR3 protein. The D gene is left open where the match is weak. For some rows the clone size is stated as once, few or many, or as a class when expanded; others skip it.

j_gene: TRBJ2-7; abundance: few; d_gene: -; v_gene: TRBV12-3/TRBV12-4; CDR3nt: TGTGCCAGCGCCAAGTCCGGGACAACATTAACCTACGAGCAGTACTTC; CDR3aa: CASAKSGTTLTYEQYF
j_gene: TRBJ2-5; abundance: -; d_gene: TRBD1; v_gene: TRBV3-1; CDR3nt: TGTGCCAGCAGCCAAGTACCCGGTACAGGGGAAGAGACCCAGTACTTC; CDR3aa: CASSQVPGTGEETQYF
j_gene: TRBJ2-7; abundance: -; d_gene: -; v_gene: TRBV12-3/TRBV12-4; CDR3nt: TGTGCCAGCAGTTTGGGGTTTTTAGACCCCTACGAGCAGTACTTC; CDR3aa: CASSLGFLDPYEQYF
j_gene: TRBJ2-2; abundance: few; d_gene: TRBD2; v_gene: TRBV29-1; CDR3nt: TGCAGCGCCACTAGCGGGGGGAACACCGGGGAGCTGTTTTTT; CDR3aa: CSATSGGNTGELFF
j_gene: TRBJ2-5; abundance: -; d_gene: TRBD1; v_gene: TRBV5-1; CDR3nt: TGCGCCAGCTCAGATACAGGGGGCGGAGAGACCCAGTACTTC; CDR3aa: CASSDTGGGETQYF
j_gene: TRBJ2-5; abundance: few; d_gene: -; v_gene: TRBV12-3/TRBV12-4; CDR3nt: TGTGCCAGCAGCCGGACTACAGCGGAAGAGACCCAGTACTTC; CDR3aa: CASSRTTAEETQYF
j_gene: TRBJ1-6; abundance: -; d_gene: TRBD1; v_gene: TRBV7-8; CDR3nt: TGTGCCAGCAGCTGGGGACAGGGAGGGAATTCACCCCTCCACTTT; CDR3aa: CASSWGQGGNSPLHF
j_gene: TRBJ2-5; abundance: few; d_gene: TRBD1; v_gene: TRBV7-9; CDR3nt: TGTGCCAGCAGCTTACGGGGACAGGGAGAGACCCAGTACTTC; CDR3aa: CASSLRGQGETQYF
j_gene: TRBJ1-6; abundance: few; d_gene: TRBD1; v_gene: TRBV10-3; CDR3nt: TGTGCCATCAGTGAGTTGGGACAGAAGACACCCCTCCACTTT; CDR3aa: CAISELGQKTPLHF
j_gene: TRBJ2-1; abundance: few; d_gene: TRBD2; v_gene: TRBV7-2; CDR3nt: TGTGCCAGCAGCTTAGCCGGGACTAGCATCAATGAGCAGTTCTTC; CDR3aa: CASSLAGTSINEQFF
j_gene: TRBJ2-1; abundance: once; d_gene: -; v_gene: TRBV20-1; CDR3nt: TGCAGTGCTGGACACTCCTACAATGAGCAGTTCTTC; CDR3aa: CSAGHSYNEQFF
j_gene: TRBJ2-3; abundance: -; d_gene: TRBD1; v_gene: TRBV3-1; CDR3nt: TGTGCCAGCAGCCAAGATCCTACAGGGGGCCTGGGGCAGTATTTT; CDR3aa: CASSQDPTGGLGQYF
j_gene: TRBJ2-2; abundance: few; d_gene: -; v_gene: TRBV5-6; CDR3nt: TGTGCCAGCAGCTTGGGTTTGGGGACCACCGGGGAGCTGTTTTTT; CDR3aa: CASSLGLGTTGELFF
j_gene: TRBJ1-5; abundance: many; d_gene: TRBD1; v_gene: TRBV18; CDR3nt: TGTGCCAGCTCACCCCCCCGACAGGGACCCCTGCATTTT; CDR3aa: CASSPPRQGPLHF
j_gene: TRBJ2-3; abundance: -; d_gene: -; v_gene: TRBV6-2/TRBV6-3; CDR3nt: TGTGCCAGCAAGGTCACGGATACGCAGTATTTT; CDR3aa: CASKVTDTQYF
j_gene: TRBJ2-3; abundance: -; d_gene: TRBD2; v_gene: TRBV27; CDR3nt: TGTGCCAGCAGTTTTACGGGACTAGCGGTGCGGGCTACGCAGTATTTT; CDR3aa: CASSFTGLAVRATQYF
j_gene: TRBJ2-5; abundance: -; d_gene: TRBD2; v_gene: TRBV18; CDR3nt: TGTGCCAGCTCACCCGCGGGAGGTCGAGAGGAGACCCAGTACTTC; CDR3aa: CASSPAGGREETQYF
j_gene: TRBJ2-5; abundance: few; d_gene: -; v_gene: TRBV10-3; CDR3nt: TGTGCCATCAGTTCCGGGACCCCAGAGACCCAGTACTTC; CDR3aa: CAISSGTPETQYF
j_gene: TRBJ2-1; abundance: -; d_gene: -; v_gene: TRBV3-1; CDR3nt: TGTGCCAGCAGCCGGAGCATGAACAATGAGCAGTTCTTC; CDR3aa: CASSRSMNNEQFF
j_gene: TRBJ2-7; abundance: -; d_gene: TRBD2; v_gene: TRBV3-1; CDR3nt: TGTGCCAGCAGCCACCCCTTTAGCGGGAGGTACGAGCAGTACTTC; CDR3aa: CASSHPFSGRYEQYF
j_gene: TRBJ2-7; abundance: -; d_gene: TRBD1; v_gene: TRBV4-2; CDR3nt: TGTGCCAGCAGCCAAGAAAGGACAGGGTCCTACGAGCAGTACTTC; CDR3aa: CASSQERTGSYEQYF
j_gene: TRBJ2-1; abundance: many; d_gene: TRBD1; v_gene: TRBV5-5; CDR3nt: TGTGCCAGCAGCGACAGGGTAGAGGCTTACAATGAGCAGTTCTTC; CDR3aa: CASSDRVEAYNEQFF
j_gene: TRBJ2-1; abundance: -; d_gene: -; v_gene: TRBV12-3/TRBV12-4; CDR3nt: TGTGCCAGCACCGGCGGAGTTTACAATGAGCAGTTCTTC; CDR3aa: CASTGGVYNEQFF
j_gene: TRBJ2-4; abundance: -; d_gene: -; v_gene: TRBV5-6; CDR3nt: TGTGCCAGCAGCTTGCAACGGGACCGACTAGCCAAAAACATTCAGTACTTC; CDR3aa: CASSLQRDRLAKNIQYF
j_gene: TRBJ2-7; abundance: -; d_gene: -; v_gene: TRBV7-2; CDR3nt: TGTGCCAGCAGCTTAAATACCTACGAGCAGTACTTC; CDR3aa: CASSLNTYEQYF
j_gene: TRBJ1-2; abundance: -; d_gene: -; v_gene: TRBV7-2; CDR3nt: TGTGCCAGCAGCAGGGACACAGAACTCTATGGCTACACCTTC; CDR3aa: CASSRDTELYGYTF
j_gene: TRBJ1-3; abundance: -; d_gene: TRBD1; v_gene: TRBV7-9; CDR3nt: TGTGCCAGCAGCCGGCGGGACAGGGCGAGCTCTGGAAACACCATATATTTT; CDR3aa: CASSRRDRASSGNTIYF
j_gene: TRBJ2-5; abundance: -; d_gene: -; v_gene: TRBV20-1; CDR3nt: TGCAGTGCCCACGTCGGGGGCGCGGAGACCCAGTACTTC; CDR3aa: CSAHVGGAETQYF
j_gene: TRBJ1-2; abundance: few; d_gene: -; v_gene: TRBV20-1; CDR3nt: TGCAGTGCTAGAGATCTCATGGATCTCTATGGCTACACCTTC; CDR3aa: CSARDLMDLYGYTF
j_gene: TRBJ2-1; abundance: few; d_gene: TRBD1; v_gene: TRBV6-1; CDR3nt: TGTGCCAGCAGTGAGACAGGGCTGACTGAGCAGTTCTTC; CDR3aa: CASSETGLTEQFF
j_gene: TRBJ1-1; abundance: -; d_gene: -; v_gene: TRBV29-1; CDR3nt: TGCAGCGTTGAGAGGGTTTTTGGCACTGAAGCTTTCTTT; CDR3aa: CSVERVFGTEAFF
j_gene: TRBJ2-7; abundance: few; d_gene: -; v_gene: TRBV4-2; CDR3nt: TGTGCCAGCAGCCATGGGACGGCTAAAAACTACGAGCAGTACTTC; CDR3aa: CASSHGTAKNYEQYF
j_gene: TRBJ2-5; abundance: few; d_gene: -; v_gene: TRBV20-1; CDR3nt: TGCAGTGCTAGTTCAAACTGGTACCAAGAGACCCAGTACTTC; CDR3aa: CSASSNWYQETQYF
j_gene: TRBJ2-2; abundance: few; d_gene: -; v_gene: TRBV7-2; CDR3nt: TGTGCCAGCAGCCGGGCGGGGCTAGCGATAAACACCGGGGAGCTGTTTTTT; CDR3aa: CASSRAGLAINTGELFF
j_gene: TRBJ1-2; abundance: -; d_gene: -; v_gene: TRBV29-1; CDR3nt: TGCAGCGTTGGCAGAGATAATGTTAACTATGGCTACACCTTC; CDR3aa: CSVGRDNVNYGYTF
j_gene: TRBJ2-7; abundance: -; d_gene: TRBD2; v_gene: TRBV28; CDR3nt: TGTGCCAGCAGTTTACTAGCGGGGGCGAGGGAGCAGTACTTC; CDR3aa: CASSLLAGAREQYF
j_gene: TRBJ1-3; abundance: once; d_gene: -; v_gene: TRBV7-9; CDR3nt: TGTGCCAGCAGCTTAGCGTTCGGCAGCTCTGGAAACACCATATATTTT; CDR3aa: CASSLAFGSSGNTIYF
j_gene: TRBJ2-3; abundance: few; d_gene: -; v_gene: TRBV5-1; CDR3nt: TGCGCCAGCAGCTTGGGTGAAGGCACAGATACGCAGTATTTT; CDR3aa: CASSLGEGTDTQYF
j_gene: TRBJ1-5; abundance: few; d_gene: -; v_gene: TRBV20-1; CDR3nt: TGCAGTGCTCCCTTGGGGGGGAGCAATCAGCCCCAGCATTTT; CDR3aa: CSAPLGGSNQPQHF
j_gene: TRBJ2-3; abundance: -; d_gene: -; v_gene: TRBV4-1; CDR3nt: TGCGCCAGCAGCCAAAAAGGAGGGGGACCCACAGATACGCAGTATTTT; CDR3aa: CASSQKGGGPTDTQYF
j_gene: TRBJ2-6; abundance: -; d_gene: -; v_gene: TRBV30; CDR3nt: TGTGCCTGGAGTGTCCAATCCACTGGGGCCAACGTCCTGACTTTC; CDR3aa: CAWSVQSTGANVLTF
j_gene: TRBJ2-1; abundance: few; d_gene: -; v_gene: TRBV12-3/TRBV12-4; CDR3nt: TGTGCCAGCGGACGCGGTGGGGGTGTTTTGCAGTTCTTC; CDR3aa: CASGRGGGVLQFF
j_gene: TRBJ2-5; abundance: few; d_gene: TRBD1; v_gene: TRBV12-3/TRBV12-4; CDR3nt: TGTGCCAGCAGACCCGGGACAGGGGTAGGAGAACGGGAGACCCAGTACTTC; CDR3aa: CASRPGTGVGERETQYF
j_gene: TRBJ1-1; abundance: many; d_gene: -; v_gene: TRBV7-8; CDR3nt: TGTGCCAGCAGCTCTTATCTCGGGGACACTGAAGCTTTCTTT; CDR3aa: CASSSYLGDTEAFF